This TCR beta chain was observed in a study of blood T cell repertoires in COVID-19. Study context: Researchers got acute and convalescent COVID-19 samples from the United States, Italy and Spain. Nucleic acid was either cDNA or gDNA, and it came from T cells, B-cell-depleted T cells, or PBMCs.

The table came from immunoSEQ multiplex PCR; TCRdb's copy has only in-frame clones and leaves some out. The sample holds roughly 100,000 clones, roughly 86% seen once. This CDR3 spans 14 amino acids. CDR1 is SGHRS, CDR2 YFSETQ, per germline. V lost 4 bases to trimming and J lost 0 bases, with 10 bases between them. The chain combines TRBV5-1 with TRBJ1-1, with unresolved D. The sequenced sample was peripheral blood. The receptor was derived from a human donor in a cohort sampled during active COVID-19. The CDR3 region is CASSPLSVNTEAFF. DNA for the CDR3: TGCGCCAGCAGCCCTCTCTCAGTGAACACTGAAGCTTTCTTT.